This T cell receptor beta chain was documented in a study of T cell repertoires in cytomegalovirus infection. For the study at large: In the study, CMV epitopes included recently identified HLA-C-restricted and well-studied HLA-B-restricted ones. Carrying CMV and the relevant HLA type showed in public TCR beta signatures.

Study-wide findings and caveats: Ex vivo responses were dominated by HLA-C-restricted CMV-specific TCR beta clonotypes. Adding up the frequency of public TCR beta families identified people who carried CMV plus the relevant HLA.

This clonotype was recorded many times. The antigen remains undetermined. Compared with germline, one end of the junction differs, possibly owing to a read error. The V gene's germline CDR1 is SSHAT and CDR2 FNYEAQ (reference sequence). The CDR3 has 17 residues. TCRdb redid the calling of the reads with MiXCR, one entry per CDR3 protein. The sample shows some 900,000 distinct CDR3 sequences, 32% of them seen only once. Sequenced here: cultured CD8+ T cells from PBMCs, sampled from culture after CMV antigen stimulation. The TCR was taken from a human donor in good health (CMV status not recorded). Some clones in this sample may be carry-over from other donors' samples. The gene calls are TRBV7-7 and TRBJ2-3; 7 positions match TRBD1. Written as DNA, the CDR3 is TGTGCTAGCAGCTTAGCCCGGGACAGCGCGGGCGGAGATACGCAGTATTTT. Residues: CASSLARDSAGGDTQYF.